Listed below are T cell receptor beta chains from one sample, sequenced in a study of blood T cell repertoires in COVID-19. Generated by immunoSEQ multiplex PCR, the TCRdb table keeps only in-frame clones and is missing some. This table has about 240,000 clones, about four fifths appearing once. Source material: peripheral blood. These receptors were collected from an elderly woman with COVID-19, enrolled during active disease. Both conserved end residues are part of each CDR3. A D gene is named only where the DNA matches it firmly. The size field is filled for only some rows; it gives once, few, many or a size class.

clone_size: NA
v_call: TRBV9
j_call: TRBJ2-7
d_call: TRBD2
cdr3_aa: CASSGWTSGSMYF
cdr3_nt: TGTGCCAGCAGCGGCTGGACTAGCGGGAGTATGTACTTC

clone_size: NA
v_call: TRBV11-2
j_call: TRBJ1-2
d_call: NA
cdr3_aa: CASSLASGKNYGYTF
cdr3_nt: TGTGCCAGCAGCTTAGCTTCCGGGAAGAACTATGGCTACACCTTC

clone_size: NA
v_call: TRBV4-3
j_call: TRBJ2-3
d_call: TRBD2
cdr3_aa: CASSQERLAGATQYF
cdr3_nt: TGCGCCAGCAGCCAAGAACGACTAGCGGGAGCTACGCAGTATTTT

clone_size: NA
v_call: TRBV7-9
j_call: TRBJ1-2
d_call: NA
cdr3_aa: CASSLGALNGYTF
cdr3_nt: TGTGCCAGCAGCTTAGGGGCTCTTAATGGCTACACCTTC

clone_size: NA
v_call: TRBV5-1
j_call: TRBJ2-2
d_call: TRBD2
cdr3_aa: CASRLAGVNGELFF
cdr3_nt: TGCGCCAGCAGGCTAGCGGGAGTAAACGGGGAGCTGTTTTTT

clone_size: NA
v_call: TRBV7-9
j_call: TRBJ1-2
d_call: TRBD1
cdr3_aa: CASSLRDSYGYTF
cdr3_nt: TGTGCCAGCAGCTTGAGGGACAGCTATGGCTACACCTTC

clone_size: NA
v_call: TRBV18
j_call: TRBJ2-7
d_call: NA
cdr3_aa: CASSPDSLYEQYF
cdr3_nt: TGTGCCAGCTCACCAGACAGCCTCTACGAGCAGTACTTC

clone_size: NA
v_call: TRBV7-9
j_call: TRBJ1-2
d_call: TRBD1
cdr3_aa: CASSATTGAGYGYTF
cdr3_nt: TGTGCCAGCAGCGCCACGACAGGGGCGGGCTATGGCTACACCTTC

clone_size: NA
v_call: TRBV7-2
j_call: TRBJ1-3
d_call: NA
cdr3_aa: CASSLGQTGNTIYF
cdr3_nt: TGTGCCAGCAGCTTAGGTCAGACTGGAAACACCATATATTTT

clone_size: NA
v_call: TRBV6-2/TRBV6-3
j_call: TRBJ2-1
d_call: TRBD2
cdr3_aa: CASSSRTSGYNEQFF
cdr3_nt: TGTGCCAGCAGTTCTCGGACTAGCGGCTACAATGAGCAGTTCTTC

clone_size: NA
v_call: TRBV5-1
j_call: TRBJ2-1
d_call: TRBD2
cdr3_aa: CASSQLNSGANEQFF
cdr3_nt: TGCGCCAGCAGCCAGCTCAATAGCGGGGCCAATGAGCAGTTCTTC

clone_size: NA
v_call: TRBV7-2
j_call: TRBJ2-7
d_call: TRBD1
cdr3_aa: CASSLVPNRGSEQYF
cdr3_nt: TGTGCCAGCAGCTTAGTCCCGAACAGGGGCTCCGAGCAGTACTTC

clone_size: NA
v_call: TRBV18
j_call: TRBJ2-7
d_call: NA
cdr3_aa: CASSKDSLWEQYF
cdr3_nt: TGTGCCAGCTCCAAGGACAGTCTTTGGGAGCAGTACTTC

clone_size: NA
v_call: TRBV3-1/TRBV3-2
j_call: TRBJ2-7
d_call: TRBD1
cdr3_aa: CASSQGGTVAYEQYF
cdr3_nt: TGTGCCAGCAGCCAAGGAGGGACAGTCGCCTACGAGCAGTACTTC

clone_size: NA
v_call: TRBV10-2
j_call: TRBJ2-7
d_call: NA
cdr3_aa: CASAGFTYEQYF
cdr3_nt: TGCGCCAGCGCGGGATTCACCTACGAGCAGTACTTC

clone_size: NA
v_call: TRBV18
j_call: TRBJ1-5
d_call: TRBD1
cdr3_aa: CASSPRDRADQPQHF
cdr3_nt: TGTGCCAGCTCTCCAAGAGACAGGGCGGATCAGCCCCAGCATTTT

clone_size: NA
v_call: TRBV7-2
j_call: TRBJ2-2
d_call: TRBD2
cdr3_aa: CASSFVLAGGELFF
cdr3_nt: TGTGCCAGCAGCTTCGTCCTAGCGGGCGGGGAGCTGTTTTTT

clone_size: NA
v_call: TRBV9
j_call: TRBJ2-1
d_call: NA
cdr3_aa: CASSVTGRGYNEQFF
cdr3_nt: TGTGCCAGCAGCGTCACAGGGAGGGGCTACAATGAGCAGTTCTTC

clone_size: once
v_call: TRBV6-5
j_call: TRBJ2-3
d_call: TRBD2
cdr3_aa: CASRPGLAGTQYF
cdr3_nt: TGTGCCAGCAGGCCTGGACTAGCAGGAACGCAGTATTTT

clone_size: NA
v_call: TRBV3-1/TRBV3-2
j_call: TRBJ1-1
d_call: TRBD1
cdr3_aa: CASSQEGTGDEAFF
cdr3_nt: TGTGCCAGCAGCCAAGAGGGGACAGGGGATGAAGCTTTCTTT

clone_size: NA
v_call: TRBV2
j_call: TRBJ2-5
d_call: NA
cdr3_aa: CARRQRDQETQYF
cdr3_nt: TGTGCCAGACGACAGCGGGACCAAGAGACCCAGTACTTC

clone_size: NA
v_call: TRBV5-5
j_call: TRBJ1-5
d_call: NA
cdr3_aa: CASSLIAGLNQPQHF
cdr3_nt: TGTGCCAGCAGCTTGATCGCAGGCTTGAATCAGCCCCAGCATTTT

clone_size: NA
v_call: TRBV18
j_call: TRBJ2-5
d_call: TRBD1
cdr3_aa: CASSSQGARQETQYF
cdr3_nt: TGTGCCAGCTCATCCCAGGGGGCGCGCCAAGAGACCCAGTACTTC

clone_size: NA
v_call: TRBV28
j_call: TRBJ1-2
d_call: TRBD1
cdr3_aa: CATQGAGNYGYTF
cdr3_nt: TGTGCCACACAGGGGGCTGGTAACTATGGCTACACCTTC

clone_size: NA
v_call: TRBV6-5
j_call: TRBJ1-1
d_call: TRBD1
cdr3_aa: CASMGQVNTEAFF
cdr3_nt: TGTGCCAGCATGGGACAGGTGAACACTGAAGCTTTCTTT